Detailed here is one TCR beta chain. Its antigen remains unknown. This sample was included in a study of Tregs in tolerant kidney transplant recipients. Study-wide points: Validation in larger populations is needed because few patients were studied. Tregs expanded with activated donor B cells seemed most donor-specific.

The method was immunoSEQ multiplex PCR; TCRdb's version includes in-frame clones alone and lacks a portion of them. The sample yields 90,000 to 150,000 clones, roughly nine tenths seen once. CDR1 is LNHNV and CDR2 is YYDKDF in the germline V gene (reference sequence). This CDR3 has 11 residues. Deletions cut 6 bases from V and 8 bases from J, with 10 bases between. CD4+CD25+CD127- Tregs, CD4+CD25- non-Tregs, CD4 and CD8 cells were sorted. The sequencing input was CD4+ T cells from blood. The chain couples TRBV15 to TRBJ1-2, with unresolved D. The receptor was isolated from a human donor in good health. In DNA, the CDR3 is TGTGCCACCAGGAACGGGCCAGGCTACACCTTC. Amino acids: CATRNGPGYTF.